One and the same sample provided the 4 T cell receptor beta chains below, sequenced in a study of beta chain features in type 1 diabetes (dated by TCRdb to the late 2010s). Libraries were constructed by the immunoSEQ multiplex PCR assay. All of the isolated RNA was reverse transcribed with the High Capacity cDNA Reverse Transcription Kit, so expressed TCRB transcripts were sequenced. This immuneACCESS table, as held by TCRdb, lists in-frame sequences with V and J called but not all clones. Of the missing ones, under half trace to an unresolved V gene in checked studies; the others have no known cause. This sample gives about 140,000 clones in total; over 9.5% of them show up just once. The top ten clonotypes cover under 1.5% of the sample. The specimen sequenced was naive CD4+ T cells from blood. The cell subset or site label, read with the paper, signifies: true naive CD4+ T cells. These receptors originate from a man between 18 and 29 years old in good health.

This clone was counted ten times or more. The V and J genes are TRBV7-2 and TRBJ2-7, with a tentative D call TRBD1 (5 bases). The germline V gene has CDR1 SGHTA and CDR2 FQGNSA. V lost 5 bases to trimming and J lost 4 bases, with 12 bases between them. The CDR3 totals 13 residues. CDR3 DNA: TGTGCCAGCAGCGCATACAGGTTATACGAGCAGTACTTC. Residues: CASSAYRLYEQYF.

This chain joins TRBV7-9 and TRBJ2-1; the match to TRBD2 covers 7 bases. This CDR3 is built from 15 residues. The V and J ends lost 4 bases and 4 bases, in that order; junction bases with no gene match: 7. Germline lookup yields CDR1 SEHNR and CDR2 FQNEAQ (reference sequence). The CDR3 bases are TGTGCCAGCAGCTCGATCGGGGGGAGATACAATGAGCAGTTCTTC. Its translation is CASSSIGGRYNEQFF. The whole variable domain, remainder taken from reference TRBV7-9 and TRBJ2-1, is DTGVSQNPRHKITKRGQNVTFRCDPISEHNRLYWYRQTLGQGPEFLTYFQNEAQLEKSRLLSDRFSAERPKGSFSTLEIQRTEQGDSAMYLCASSSIGGRYNEQFFGPGTRLTVL.

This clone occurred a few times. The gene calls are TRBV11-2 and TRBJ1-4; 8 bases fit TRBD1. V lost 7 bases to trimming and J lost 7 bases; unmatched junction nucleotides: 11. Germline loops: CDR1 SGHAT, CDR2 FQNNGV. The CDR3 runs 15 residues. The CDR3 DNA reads TGTGCCAGCACCCTTCTCCAGGGGGCCGGTGAAAAACTGTTTTTT. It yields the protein CASTLLQGAGEKLFF.

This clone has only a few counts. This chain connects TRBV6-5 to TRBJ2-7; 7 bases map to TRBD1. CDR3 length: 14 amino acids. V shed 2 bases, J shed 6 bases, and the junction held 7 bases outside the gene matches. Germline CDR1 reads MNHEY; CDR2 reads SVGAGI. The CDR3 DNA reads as TGTGCCAGCAGTTACAGTTTACAGGGGCCCGAGCAGTACTTC. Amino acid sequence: CASSYSLQGPEQYF.